The entry that follows covers one TCR beta chain sequence. Its antigen is not known. These data come from a study of shared clonotypes between healthy human individuals. Study outcomes and limitations: Sequencing depth was a factor that was expected to affect clonotype sharing among donors.

The assay was immunoSEQ multiplex PCR, and TCRdb's table has in-frame clones only and misses some. The data show approximately 980,000 clones, with approximately 80% seen just once and approximately 1.5% held by the top ten. In germline, CDR1 is LGHNA, CDR2 YNFKEQ. This CDR3 contains 14 residues. The V and J ends lost 4 bases and 2 bases respectively, with 11 bases between them. The chain uses TRBV4-2 and TRBJ2-5; the D gene could be TRBD1 or TRBD2 (5 bases each). Sequencing was performed on memory CD4+ T cells sorted from blood. As to subset: CD45RA-negative fraction. The receptor's source is a young man in good health. The CDR3 protein is CASSLGTKQETQYF. The CDR3, as DNA: TGTGCCAGCAGCCTTGGGACCAAACAAGAGACCCAGTACTTC.